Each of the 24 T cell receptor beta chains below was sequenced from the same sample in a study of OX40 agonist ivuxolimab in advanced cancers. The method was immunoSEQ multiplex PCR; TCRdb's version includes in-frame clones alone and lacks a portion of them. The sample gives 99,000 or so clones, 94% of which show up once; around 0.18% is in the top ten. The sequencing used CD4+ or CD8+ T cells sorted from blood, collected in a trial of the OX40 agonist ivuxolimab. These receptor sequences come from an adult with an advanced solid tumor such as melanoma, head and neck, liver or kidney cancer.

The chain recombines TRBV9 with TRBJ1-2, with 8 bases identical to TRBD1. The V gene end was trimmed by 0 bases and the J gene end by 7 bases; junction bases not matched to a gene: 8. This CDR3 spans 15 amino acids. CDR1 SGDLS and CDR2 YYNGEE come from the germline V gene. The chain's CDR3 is CASSVDPGGSRGYTF. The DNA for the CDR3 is TGTGCCAGCAGCGTAGATCCAGGGGGCTCCCGTGGCTACACCTTC.

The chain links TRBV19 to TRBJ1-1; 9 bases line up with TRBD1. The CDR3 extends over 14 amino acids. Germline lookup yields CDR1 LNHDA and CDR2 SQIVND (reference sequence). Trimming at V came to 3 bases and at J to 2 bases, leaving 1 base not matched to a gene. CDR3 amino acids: CASSMTGGNTEAFF. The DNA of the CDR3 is TGTGCCAGTAGTATGACAGGGGGTAACACTGAAGCTTTCTTT.

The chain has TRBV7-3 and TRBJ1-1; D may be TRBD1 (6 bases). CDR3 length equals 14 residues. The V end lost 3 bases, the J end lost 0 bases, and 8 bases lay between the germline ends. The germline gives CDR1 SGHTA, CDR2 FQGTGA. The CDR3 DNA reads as TGTGCCAGCAGCTTGCAGGGGATGAACACTGAAGCTTTCTTT. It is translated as CASSLQGMNTEAFF.

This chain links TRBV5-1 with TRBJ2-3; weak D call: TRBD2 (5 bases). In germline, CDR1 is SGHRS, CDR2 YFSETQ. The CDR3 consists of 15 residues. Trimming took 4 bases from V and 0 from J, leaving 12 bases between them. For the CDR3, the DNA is TGCGCCAGCAGCATCGGGGTGACTAGCACAGATACGCAGTATTTT. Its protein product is CASSIGVTSTDTQYF.

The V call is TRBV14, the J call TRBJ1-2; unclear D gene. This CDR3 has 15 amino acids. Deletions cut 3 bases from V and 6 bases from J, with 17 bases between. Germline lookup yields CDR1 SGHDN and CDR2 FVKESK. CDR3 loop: CASSQDIRTRHGYTF. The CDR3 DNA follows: TGTGCCAGCAGCCAGGATATCCGGACCCGCCATGGCTACACCTTC.

DNA of the CDR3: TGCGCCAGCAGCGACCGGGACAGGGTGTTTGAAGCTTTCTTT. Its translation is CASSDRDRVFEAFF. The chain joins TRBV5-1 to TRBJ1-1, with 9 bases identical to TRBD1. V shed 4 bases, J shed 7 bases, and the junction held 8 bases outside the gene matches. Germline values: CDR1 SGHRS, CDR2 YFSETQ. The CDR3 totals 14 residues. Complete variable domain (other parts from reference TRBV5-1 and TRBJ1-1): KAGVTQTPRYLIKTRGQQVTLSCSPISGHRSVSWYQQTPGQGLQFLFEYFSETQRNKGNFPGRFSGRQFSNSRSEMNVSTLELGDSALYLCASSDRDRVFEAFFGQGTRLTVV.

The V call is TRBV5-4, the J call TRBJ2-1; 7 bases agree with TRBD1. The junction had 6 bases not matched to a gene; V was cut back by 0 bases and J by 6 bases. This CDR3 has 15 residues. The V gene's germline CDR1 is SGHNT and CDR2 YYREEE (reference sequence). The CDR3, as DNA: TGTGCCAGCAGCTTGGGAATAAACAGGGGCAATGAGCAGTTCTTC. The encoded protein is CASSLGINRGNEQFF.

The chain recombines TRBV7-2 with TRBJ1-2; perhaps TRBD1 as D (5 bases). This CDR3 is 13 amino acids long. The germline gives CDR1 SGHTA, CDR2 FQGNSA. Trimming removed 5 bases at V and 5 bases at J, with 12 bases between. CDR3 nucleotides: TGTGCCAGCAGCCCGATGTCAGGGTATGGCTACACCTTC. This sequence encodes CASSPMSGYGYTF.

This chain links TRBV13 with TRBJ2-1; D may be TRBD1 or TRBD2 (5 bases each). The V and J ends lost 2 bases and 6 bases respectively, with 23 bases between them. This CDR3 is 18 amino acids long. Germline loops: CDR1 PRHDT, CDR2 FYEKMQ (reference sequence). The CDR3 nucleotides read TGTGCCAGCAGCTTACTTCCCTTATTGGGGGAATCGGGCAATGAGCAGTTCTTC. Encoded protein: CASSLLPLLGESGNEQFF.

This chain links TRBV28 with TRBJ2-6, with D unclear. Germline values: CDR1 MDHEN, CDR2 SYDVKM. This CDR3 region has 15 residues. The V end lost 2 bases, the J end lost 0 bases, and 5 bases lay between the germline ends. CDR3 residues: CASSLASSGANVLTF. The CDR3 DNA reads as TGTGCCAGCAGTTTAGCGAGCTCTGGGGCCAACGTCCTGACTTTC.

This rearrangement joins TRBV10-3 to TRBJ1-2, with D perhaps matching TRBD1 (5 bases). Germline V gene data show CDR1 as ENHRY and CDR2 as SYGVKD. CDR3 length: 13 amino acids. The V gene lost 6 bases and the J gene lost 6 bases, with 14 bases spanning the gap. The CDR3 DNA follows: TGTGCCATCAGCCCGACAGAGCGAAATGGCTACACCTTC. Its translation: CAISPTERNGYTF.

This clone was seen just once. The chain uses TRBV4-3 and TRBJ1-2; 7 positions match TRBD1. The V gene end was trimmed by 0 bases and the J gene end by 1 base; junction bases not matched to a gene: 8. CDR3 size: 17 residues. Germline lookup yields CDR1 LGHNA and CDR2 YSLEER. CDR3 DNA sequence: TGCGCCAGCAGCCAAGATCAGTTAGCAGGGGGTAACTATGGCTACACCTTC. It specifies CASSQDQLAGGNYGYTF.

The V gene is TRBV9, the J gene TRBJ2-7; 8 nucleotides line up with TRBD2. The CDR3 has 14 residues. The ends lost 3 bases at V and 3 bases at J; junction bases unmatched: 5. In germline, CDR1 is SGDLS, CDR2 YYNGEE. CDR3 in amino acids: CASSADTSGYEQYF. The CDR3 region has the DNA TGTGCCAGCAGCGCTGATACTAGCGGCTACGAGCAGTACTTC.

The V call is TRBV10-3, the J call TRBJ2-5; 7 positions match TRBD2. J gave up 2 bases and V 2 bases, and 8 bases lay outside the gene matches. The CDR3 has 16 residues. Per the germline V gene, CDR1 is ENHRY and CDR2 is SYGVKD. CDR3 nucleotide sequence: TGTGCCATCAGTGAGGGGGGAGGGAGAGGGCAAGAGACCCAGTACTTC. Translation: CAISEGGGRGQETQYF.

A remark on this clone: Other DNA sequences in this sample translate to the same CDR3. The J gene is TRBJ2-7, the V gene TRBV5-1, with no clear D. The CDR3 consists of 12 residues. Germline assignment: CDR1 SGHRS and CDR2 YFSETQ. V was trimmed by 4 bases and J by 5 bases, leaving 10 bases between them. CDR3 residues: CASSLVGDEQYF. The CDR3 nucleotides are TGCGCCAGCAGCCTGGTAGGAGACGAGCAGTACTTC. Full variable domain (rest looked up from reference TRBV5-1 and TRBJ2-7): KAGVTQTPRYLIKTRGQQVTLSCSPISGHRSVSWYQQTPGQGLQFLFEYFSETQRNKGNFPGRFSGRQFSNSRSEMNVSTLELGDSALYLCASSLVGDEQYFGPGTRLTVT.

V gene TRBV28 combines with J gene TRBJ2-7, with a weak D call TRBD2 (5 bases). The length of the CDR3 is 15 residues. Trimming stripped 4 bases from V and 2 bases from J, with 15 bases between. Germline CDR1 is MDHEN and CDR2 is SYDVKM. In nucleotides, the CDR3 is TGTGCCAGCAGTTCCTGGTCGGGGTCGCCCTACGAGCAGTACTTC. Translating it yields CASSSWSGSPYEQYF.

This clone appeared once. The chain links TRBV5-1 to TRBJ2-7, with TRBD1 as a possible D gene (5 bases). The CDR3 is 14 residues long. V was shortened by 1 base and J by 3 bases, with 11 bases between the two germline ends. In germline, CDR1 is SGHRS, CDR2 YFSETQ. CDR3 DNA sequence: TGCGCCAGCAGCTTGTCTGCAGGGAACTACGAGCAGTACTTC. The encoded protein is CASSLSAGNYEQYF.

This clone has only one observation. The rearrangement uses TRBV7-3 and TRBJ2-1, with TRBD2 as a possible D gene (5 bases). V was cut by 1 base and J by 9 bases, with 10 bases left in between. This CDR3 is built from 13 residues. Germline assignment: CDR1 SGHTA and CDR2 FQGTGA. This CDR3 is CASSLSNRGEQFF. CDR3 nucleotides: TGTGCCAGCAGCTTAAGTAACCGGGGTGAGCAGTTCTTC.

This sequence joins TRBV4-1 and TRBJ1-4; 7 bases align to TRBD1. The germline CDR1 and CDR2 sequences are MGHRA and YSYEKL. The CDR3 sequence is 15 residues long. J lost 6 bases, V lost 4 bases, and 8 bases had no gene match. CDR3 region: CASSRTGAPDEKLFF. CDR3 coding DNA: TGCGCCAGCAGCCGCACAGGGGCGCCCGATGAAAAACTGTTTTTT.

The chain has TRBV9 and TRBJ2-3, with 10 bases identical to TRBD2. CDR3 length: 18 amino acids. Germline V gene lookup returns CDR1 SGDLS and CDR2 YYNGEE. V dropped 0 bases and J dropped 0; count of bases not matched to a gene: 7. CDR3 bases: TGTGCCAGCAGCGTAGAATTTGGGACTAGCGTAAGCACAGATACGCAGTATTTT. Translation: CASSVEFGTSVSTDTQYF.

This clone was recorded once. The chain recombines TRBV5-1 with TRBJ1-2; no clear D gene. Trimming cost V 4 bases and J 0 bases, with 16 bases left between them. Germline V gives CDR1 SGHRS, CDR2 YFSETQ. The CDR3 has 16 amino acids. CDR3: CASSVARAATNYGYTF. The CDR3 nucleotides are TGCGCCAGCAGCGTGGCTAGGGCCGCCACTAACTATGGCTACACCTTC.

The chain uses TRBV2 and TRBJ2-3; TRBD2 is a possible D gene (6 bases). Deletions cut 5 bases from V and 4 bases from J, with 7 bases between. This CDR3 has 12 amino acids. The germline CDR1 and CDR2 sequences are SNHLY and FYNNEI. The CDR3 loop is CASSSGADTQYF. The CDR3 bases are TGTGCCAGCAGTTCGGGGGCAGATACGCAGTATTTT. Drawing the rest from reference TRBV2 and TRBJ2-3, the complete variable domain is EPEVTQTPSHQVTQMGQEVILRCVPISNHLYFYWYRQILGQKVEFLVSFYNNEISEKSEIFDDQFSVERPDGSNFTLKIRSTKLEDSAMYFCASSSGADTQYFGPGTRLTVL.

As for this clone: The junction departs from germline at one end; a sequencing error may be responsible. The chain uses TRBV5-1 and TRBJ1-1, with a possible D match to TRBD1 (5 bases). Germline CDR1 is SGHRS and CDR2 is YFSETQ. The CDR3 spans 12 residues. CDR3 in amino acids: CASSGGPTEAFF. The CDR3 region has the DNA TGTGCCAGCAGCGGGGGACCCACTGAAGCTTTCTTT.

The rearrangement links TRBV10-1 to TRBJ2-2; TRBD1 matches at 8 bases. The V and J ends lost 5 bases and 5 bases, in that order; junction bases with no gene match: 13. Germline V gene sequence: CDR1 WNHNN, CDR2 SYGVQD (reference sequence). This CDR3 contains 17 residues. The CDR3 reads CASSPRTGTGLTGELFF. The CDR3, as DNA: TGCGCCAGCAGTCCCCGGACCGGGACAGGCTTAACCGGGGAGCTGTTTTTT.